The next 15 T cell receptor beta chains were all read from a single sample in a study of tumor-infiltrating lymphocytes in primary liver carcinoma. Germline DNA was extracted alongside blood RNA, which was obtained from unsorted whole blood. A constant-region primer served to make TCR beta cDNA from roughly 460 ng total RNA. For TCR beta, libraries were produced by three nested multiplex PCR rounds using slightly modified ARM-PCR. Use of TRBV1-TRBV30 forward primers with a C-beta reverse primer characterized the first two PCR rounds, which lasted around 10 cycles each. MiXCR was run by TCRdb on the multiplex PCR reads, yielding one entry per CDR3 protein. The sample includes 250,000 to 400,000 distinct CDR3 sequences, approximately 65% of them seen just once. The sample consisted of peripheral blood. The receptors originated from a man aged 35-49 years with primary liver carcinoma and hepatitis B virus infection.

In this sample, this clonotype turned up a few times. V gene TRBV7-9 combines with J gene TRBJ1-3; D gene uncertain. The CDR3 runs 12 residues. Germline-derived CDR1 and CDR2 are SEHNR and FQNEAQ (reference sequence). Deletions cut 2 bases from V and 4 bases from J, with 3 bases between. This CDR3 is CASSLRGNTIYF. As DNA, the CDR3 is TGTGCCAGCAGCTTAAGGGGAAACACCATATATTTT.

The genes are TRBV5-1 and TRBJ2-5; D gene unclear. Trimming left V 4 bases short and J 3 bases short, with 10 bases between. CDR1 is SGHRS and CDR2 is YFSETQ in the germline V gene. The CDR3 is 13 amino acids. The CDR3 protein is CASSPSTKETQYF. CDR3 nucleotides: TGCGCCAGCAGCCCTTCAACGAAAGAGACCCAGTACTTC.

With regard to this clonotype: One end of the junction varies from germline; a read error may be responsible. The chain links TRBV6-2 or TRBV6-3 to TRBJ2-5, with 7 bases identical to TRBD2. Germline V gene data show CDR1 as MNHEY and CDR2 as SVGEGT. The CDR3 has 12 residues. CDR3 region: CTSSYSGGTQYF. The CDR3 coding sequence is TGTACCAGCAGTTACTCGGGAGGGACCCAGTACTTC.

This clonotype was detected only a few times. The genes are TRBV10-3 and TRBJ2-3; 9 nucleotides agree with TRBD1. The CDR3 length is 17 residues. Germline CDR1 is ENHRY and CDR2 is SYGVKD. V gave up 5 bases and J gave up 1 base; unmatched junction bases: 10. The DNA for the CDR3 is TGTGCCATCAGTTCCAACAGGGGGCAGGAGGGCACAGATACGCAGTATTTT. Residues: CAISSNRGQEGTDTQYF.

The chain is built from TRBV5-4 and TRBJ2-1; TRBD2 aligns across 7 bases. Germline V gene sequence: CDR1 SGHNT, CDR2 YYREEE (reference sequence). This CDR3 comprises 14 residues. J lost 3 bases, V lost 1 base, and 1 base had no gene match. DNA of the CDR3: TGTGCCAGCAGCTTGTTAGCGGGCTACAATGAGCAGTTCTTC. It is translated as CASSLLAGYNEQFF.

Remarks on this clonotype: A single base separates this from a much larger clone, so it may be a read error. The J gene is TRBJ2-7, the V gene TRBV6-6, with 10 bases identical to TRBD1. The J segment lost 6 bases and the V segment lost 6 bases, leaving 14 bases of the junction unmatched. Germline-derived CDR1 and CDR2 are MNHNY and SVGAGI (reference sequence). The length of the CDR3 is 16 residues. The CDR3 nucleotides read TGTGCCAGCAGCCTAACGACAGGGGGCTTCGCCTGCGAGCAGTACTTC. Its protein is CASSLTTGGFACEQYF.

The chain has TRBV6-6 and TRBJ1-5; D is unclear. The CDR3 runs to 16 residues. The V and J ends lost 2 bases and 0 bases respectively, with 11 bases between them. Germline V gene sequence: CDR1 MNHNY, CDR2 SVGAGI (reference sequence). The CDR3: CASSYRQKDSNQPQHF. As DNA, the CDR3 is TGTGCCAGCAGTTACAGGCAGAAAGATAGCAATCAGCCCCAGCATTTT.

The chain carries TRBV5-1 and TRBJ2-2; 7 positions match TRBD2. This CDR3 has 16 amino acids. V lost 9 bases, J lost 8 bases, and 19 bases stayed unmatched. Per the germline V gene, CDR1 is SGHRS and CDR2 is YFSETQ. CDR3 in DNA: TGCGCCAACAGTGCCTTCGGGACTACCATATCTGGGGAGCTGTTTTTT. Translation: CANSAFGTTISGELFF. The full variable domain, in which reference TRBV5-1 and TRBJ2-2 provide the parts outside the CDR3, is KAGVTQTPRYLIKTRGQQVTLSCSPISGHRSVSWYQQTPGQGLQFLFEYFSETQRNKGNFPGRFSGRQFSNSRSEMNVSTLELGDSALYLCANSAFGTTISGELFFGEGSRLTVL.

CDR3 coding DNA: TGTGCCAGCAAAGGGGGTCTCAGGGGGCGTAAGAGCACCGGGGAGCTGTTTTTT. Residues: CASKGGLRGRKSTGELFF. The chain combines TRBV28 with TRBJ2-2, with 8 bases aligning to TRBD1. The CDR3 has 18 amino acids. Germline loops: CDR1 MDHEN, CDR2 SYDVKM. V shed 7 bases and J 4 bases; nucleotides not matched to a gene: 17.

This clonotype has only a few counts. Relative to the germline gene, one junction end is altered; a read error may explain this. For the CDR3, the DNA is TGTGCCAGTAGCTACGGACAGAACCGCACAGATACGCAGTATTTT. Protein product: CASSYGQNRTDTQYF. This chain connects TRBV5-5 to TRBJ2-3; D possibly corresponds to TRBD1 (6 bases). The germline V gene encodes CDR1 SGHKS and CDR2 YYEKEE (reference sequence). There are 15 residues in the CDR3. Supplemented by reference TRBV5-5 and TRBJ2-3, the full variable domain reads DAGVTQSPTHLIKTRGQQVTLRCSPISGHKSVSWYQQVLGQGPQFIFQYYEKEERGRGNFPDRFSARQFPNYSSELNVNALLLGDSALYLCASSYGQNRTDTQYFGPGTRLTVL.

With respect to this clonotype: One junction end does not reproduce the germline sequence, and a read error may be involved. The chain joins TRBV7-9 to TRBJ2-3; 12 positions match TRBD2. CDR1 is SEHNR and CDR2 is FQNEAQ in the germline V gene (reference sequence). The CDR3 runs 17 residues. The CDR3 DNA reads TGTGCCAGCAGCTTAGCCCGACTAGCGGGAGTGGTAGATGCGCAGTATTTT. This gives the protein CASSLARLAGVVDAQYF.

A note on this clonotype: A much larger clone lies a single base off, so this may be a read error. The CDR3 here is CVSRTGLAGNTGELFF. DNA for the CDR3: TGTGTCAGCAGAACGGGACTAGCGGGGAACACCGGGGAGCTGTTTTTT. The genes are TRBV6-2 or TRBV6-3 and TRBJ2-2; 12 bases fit TRBD2. The CDR3 has 16 amino acids. Germline assignment: CDR1 MNHEY and CDR2 SVGEGT.

This clonotype was seen ten or more times. The chain links TRBV6-1 to TRBJ1-4; possibly TRBD1 for D (6 bases). Trimming stripped 8 bases from V and 6 bases from J, with 16 bases between. The CDR3 extends over 14 amino acids. Looked up from germline, CDR1 is MNHNS and CDR2 is SASEGT. CDR3 sequence: CASRKRGADEKLFF. Written as DNA, the CDR3 is TGTGCCAGCCGAAAAAGGGGGGCGGATGAAAAACTGTTTTTT.

Of note for this clonotype: At one end, the junction sequence differs from germline, possibly due to a read error. The chain combines TRBV29-1 with TRBJ2-5, with D possibly matching TRBD2 (5 bases). CDR1 is SQVTM and CDR2 is ANQGSEA in the germline V gene. The CDR3 is 14 amino acids. CDR3 amino acids: CSVESAGRSETQYF. The CDR3, as DNA: TGCAGCGTTGAATCCGCGGGTAGATCGGAGACCCAGTACTTT.

At least ten counts were recorded for this clonotype. The chain joins TRBV11-2 to TRBJ2-7; tentatively, D is TRBD1 (6 bases). This CDR3 is built from 13 residues. From germline, CDR1 is SGHAT and CDR2 FQNNGV. The V gene lost 1 base and the J gene lost 6 bases, with 10 bases spanning the gap. CDR3 DNA sequence: TGTGCCAGCAGCTTAGGGACAGTGGGCGAGCAGTACTTC. It codes for CASSLGTVGEQYF.